Listed here is a single TCR beta chain. These data are taken from a study of blood T cell repertoires in COVID-19. Study background: COVID-19 samples from acute and convalescent phases originated in the United States, Italy and Spain. Sources were T cells, B-cell-depleted T cells, or PBMCs; the material itself was cDNA or gDNA.

Authors' analysis steps: From reference gene primer amplification, estimates of nucleated cell counts were derived. Here immunoSEQ multiplex PCR was the method, and the copy in TCRdb shows in-frame clones only, minus some. V and J calls and clone size are copied from that table; D and trimming were computed from the DNA. The sample lists a few hundred thousand clones, 84% seen once, with approximately 5% in the top ten. Trimming pared 4 bases from V and 1 base from J, leaving 14 bases between. The V gene's germline CDR1 is SGHRS and CDR2 YFSETQ. CDR3 size: 15 residues. The TCR comes from a woman aged 55-70 years who had recovered from COVID-19. The gene calls are TRBV5-1 and TRBJ2-5; D not certain. Sequenced input: peripheral blood. CDR3 sequence (DNA): TGCGCCAGCAGCAGAGAGCCCGATTTCCAAGAGACCCAGTACTTC. Translation: CASSREPDFQETQYF. The whole variable domain, filled in from reference TRBV5-1 and TRBJ2-5, reads KAGVTQTPRYLIKTRGQQVTLSCSPISGHRSVSWYQQTPGQGLQFLFEYFSETQRNKGNFPGRFSGRQFSNSRSEMNVSTLELGDSALYLCASSREPDFQETQYFGPGTRLLVL.